This T cell receptor beta chain is from a study of T cell repertoires in cytomegalovirus infection. TCRdb reanalysed the reads using MiXCR and keeps one entry per CDR3 protein. The data show approximately 250,000 distinct CDR3 sequences, 6.5% seen once. Germline V gives CDR1 SNHLY, CDR2 FYNNEI. Trimming left V 4 bases short and J 3 bases short, with 8 bases between. The CDR3 totals 13 residues. This clonotype was seen repeatedly, ten times or more. The sequenced sample consisted of PBMCs. The TCR was taken from a human donor in good health (CMV status not recorded). Some clones in this sample may be carry-over from other donors' samples. The chain is built from TRBV2 and TRBJ2-3; D unresolved. The CDR3, as DNA: TGTGCCAGCAGTGGGTCTAGAACAGATACGCAGTATTTT. It is translated as CASSGSRTDTQYF.